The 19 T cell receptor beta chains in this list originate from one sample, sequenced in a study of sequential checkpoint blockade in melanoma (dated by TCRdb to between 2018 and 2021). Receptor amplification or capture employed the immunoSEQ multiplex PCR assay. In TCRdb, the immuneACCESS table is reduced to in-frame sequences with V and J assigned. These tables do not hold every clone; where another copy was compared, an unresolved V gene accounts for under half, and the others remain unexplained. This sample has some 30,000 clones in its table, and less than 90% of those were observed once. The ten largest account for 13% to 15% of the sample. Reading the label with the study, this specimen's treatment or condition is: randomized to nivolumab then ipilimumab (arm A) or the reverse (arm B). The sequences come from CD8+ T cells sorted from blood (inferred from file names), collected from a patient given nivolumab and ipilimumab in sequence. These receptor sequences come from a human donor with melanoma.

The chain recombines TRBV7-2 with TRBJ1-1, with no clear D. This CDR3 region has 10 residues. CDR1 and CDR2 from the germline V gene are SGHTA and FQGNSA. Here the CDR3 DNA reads TGTTGTGAGGGGAACACTGAAGCTTTCTTT. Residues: CCEGNTEAFF.

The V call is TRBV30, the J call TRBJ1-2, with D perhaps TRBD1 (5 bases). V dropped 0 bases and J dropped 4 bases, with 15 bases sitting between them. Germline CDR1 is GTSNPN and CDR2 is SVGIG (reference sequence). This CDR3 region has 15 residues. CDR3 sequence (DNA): TGTGCCTGGAGTGTTCTCCGGCCGGGGGGCTATGGCTACACCTTC. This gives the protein CAWSVLRPGGYGYTF. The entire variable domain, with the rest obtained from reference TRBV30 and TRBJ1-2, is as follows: SQTIHQWPATLVQPVGSPLSLECTVEGTSNPNLYWYRQAAGRGLQLLFYSVGIGQISSEVPQNLSASRPQDRQFILSSKKLLLSDSGFYLCAWSVLRPGGYGYTFGSGTRLTVV.

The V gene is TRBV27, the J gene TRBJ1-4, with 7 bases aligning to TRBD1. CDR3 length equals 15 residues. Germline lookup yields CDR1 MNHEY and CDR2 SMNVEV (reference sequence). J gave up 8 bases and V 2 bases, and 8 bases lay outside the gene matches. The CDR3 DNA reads TGTGCCAGCAGTTTAAGACAGGGTAGGCGAGAAAAACTGTTTTTT. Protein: CASSLRQGRREKLFF.

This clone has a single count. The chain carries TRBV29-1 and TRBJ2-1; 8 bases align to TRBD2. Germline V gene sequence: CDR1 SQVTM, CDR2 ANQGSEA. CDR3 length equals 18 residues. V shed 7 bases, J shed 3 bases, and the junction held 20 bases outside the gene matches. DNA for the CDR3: TGCAGCGCCCTCGGATGGACTAGCACAGTAAGGGGCTACAATGAGCAGTTCTTC. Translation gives CSALGWTSTVRGYNEQFF.

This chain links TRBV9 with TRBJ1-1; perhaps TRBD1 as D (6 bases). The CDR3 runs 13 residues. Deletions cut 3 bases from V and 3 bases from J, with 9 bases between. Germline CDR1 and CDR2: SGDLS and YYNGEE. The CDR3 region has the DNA TGTGCCAGCAGCGCAGGGGTTCACACTGAAGCTTTCTTT. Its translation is CASSAGVHTEAFF.

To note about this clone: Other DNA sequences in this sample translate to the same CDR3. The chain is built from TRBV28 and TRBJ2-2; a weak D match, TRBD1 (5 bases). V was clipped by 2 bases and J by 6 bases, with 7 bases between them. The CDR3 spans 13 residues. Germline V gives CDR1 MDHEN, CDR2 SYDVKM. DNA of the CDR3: TGTGCCAGCAGTTTAAGGGGTTCCGGGGAGCTGTTTTTT. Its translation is CASSLRGSGELFF.

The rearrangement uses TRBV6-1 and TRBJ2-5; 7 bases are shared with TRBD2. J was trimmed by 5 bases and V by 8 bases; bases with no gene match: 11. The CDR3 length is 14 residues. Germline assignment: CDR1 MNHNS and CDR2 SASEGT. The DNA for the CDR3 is TGTGCCAGCCAGGGCGGGAGTTCGGCGGAGACCCAGTACTTC. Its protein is CASQGGSSAETQYF.

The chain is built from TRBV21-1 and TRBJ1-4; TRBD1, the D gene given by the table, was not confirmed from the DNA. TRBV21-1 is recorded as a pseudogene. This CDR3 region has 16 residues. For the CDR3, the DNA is TGTGCCAGCGTGAGGGACAGGGGCCCTTATAATGAAAAACTGTTTTTT. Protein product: CASVRDRGPYNEKLFF.

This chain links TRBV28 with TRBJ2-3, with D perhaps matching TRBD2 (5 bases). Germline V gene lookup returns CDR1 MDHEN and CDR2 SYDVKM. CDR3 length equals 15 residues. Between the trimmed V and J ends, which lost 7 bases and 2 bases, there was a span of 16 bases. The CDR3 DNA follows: TGTGCCAGCACCCTACTAGACCCCGACACAGATACGCAGTATTTT. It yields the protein CASTLLDPDTDTQYF.

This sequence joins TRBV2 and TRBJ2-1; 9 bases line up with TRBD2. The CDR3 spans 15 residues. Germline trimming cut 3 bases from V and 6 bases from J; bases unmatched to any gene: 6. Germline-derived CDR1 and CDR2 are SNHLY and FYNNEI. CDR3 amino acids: CASSDLAGTCNEQFF. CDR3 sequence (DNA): TGTGCCAGCAGTGACCTAGCGGGGACGTGCAATGAGCAGTTCTTC.

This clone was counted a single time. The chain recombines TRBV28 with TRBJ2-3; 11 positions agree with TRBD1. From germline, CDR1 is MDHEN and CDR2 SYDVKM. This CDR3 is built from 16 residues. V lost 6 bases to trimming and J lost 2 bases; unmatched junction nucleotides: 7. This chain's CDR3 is CASSPGQGAITDTQYF. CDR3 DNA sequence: TGTGCCAGCAGCCCTGGACAGGGGGCGATCACAGATACGCAGTATTTT.

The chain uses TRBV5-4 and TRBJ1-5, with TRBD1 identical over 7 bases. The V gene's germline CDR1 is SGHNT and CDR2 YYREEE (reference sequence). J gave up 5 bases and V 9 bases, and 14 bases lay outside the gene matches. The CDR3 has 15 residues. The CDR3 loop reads CATAAGQEGHQPQHF. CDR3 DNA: TGTGCCACCGCGGCTGGACAGGAGGGACATCAGCCCCAGCATTTT.

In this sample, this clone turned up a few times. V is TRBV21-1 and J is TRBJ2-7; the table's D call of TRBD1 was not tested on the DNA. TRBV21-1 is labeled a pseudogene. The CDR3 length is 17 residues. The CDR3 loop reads CASSKGKEQGAFYEQYV. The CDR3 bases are TGTGCCAGCAGCAAAGGGAAAGAACAGGGGGCGTTCTACGAGCAGTACGTC.

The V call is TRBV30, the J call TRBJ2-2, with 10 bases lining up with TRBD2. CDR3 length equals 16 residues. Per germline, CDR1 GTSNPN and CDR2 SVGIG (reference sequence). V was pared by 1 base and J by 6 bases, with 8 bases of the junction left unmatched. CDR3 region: CAWSGVVAGGSGELFF. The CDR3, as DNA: TGTGCCTGGAGTGGGGTGGTAGCGGGAGGATCCGGGGAGCTGTTTTTT.

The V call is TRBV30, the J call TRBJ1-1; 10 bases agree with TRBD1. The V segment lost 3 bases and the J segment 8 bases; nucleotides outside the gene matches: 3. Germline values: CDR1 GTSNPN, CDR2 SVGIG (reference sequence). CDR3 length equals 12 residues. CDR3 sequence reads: CAWSGTGEEAFF. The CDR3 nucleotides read TGTGCCTGGAGCGGGACAGGGGAGGAAGCTTTCTTT.

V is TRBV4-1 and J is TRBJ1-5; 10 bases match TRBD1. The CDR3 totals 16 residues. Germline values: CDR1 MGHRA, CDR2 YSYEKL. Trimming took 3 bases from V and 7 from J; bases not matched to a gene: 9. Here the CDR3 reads CASSHEWTGGNQPQHF. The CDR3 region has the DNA TGCGCCAGCAGCCATGAATGGACAGGGGGGAACCAGCCCCAGCATTTT.

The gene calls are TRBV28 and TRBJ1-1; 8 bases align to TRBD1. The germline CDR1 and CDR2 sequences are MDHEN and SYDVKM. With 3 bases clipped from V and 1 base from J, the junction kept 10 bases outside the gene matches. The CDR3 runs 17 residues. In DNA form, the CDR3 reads TGTGCCAGCAGTTTCCCGACAGGGGTAGTGGCGAACACTGAAGCTTTCTTT. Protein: CASSFPTGVVANTEAFF.

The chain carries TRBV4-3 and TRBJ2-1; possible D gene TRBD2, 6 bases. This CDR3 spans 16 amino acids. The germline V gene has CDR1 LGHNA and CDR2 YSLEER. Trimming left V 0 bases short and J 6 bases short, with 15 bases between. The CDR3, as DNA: TGCGCCAGCAGCCAAGATCCGGGGGATGCGGGCAATGAGCAGTTCTTC. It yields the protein CASSQDPGDAGNEQFF.

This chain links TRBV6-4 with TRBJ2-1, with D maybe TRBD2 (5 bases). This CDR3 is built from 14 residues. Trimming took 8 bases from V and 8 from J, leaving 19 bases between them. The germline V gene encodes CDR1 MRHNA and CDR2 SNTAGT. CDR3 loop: CASCGSGTWDEQFF. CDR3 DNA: TGTGCCAGCTGCGGGTCCGGTACTTGGGATGAGCAGTTCTTC.